Following are 28 T cell receptor beta chains from one sample sequenced in a study of somatic mutations in cytotoxic T cells in rheumatoid arthritis. Here immunoSEQ multiplex PCR was the method, and the copy in TCRdb shows in-frame clones only, minus some. The sample consists of 15,000 to 20,000 clones, 65% to 85% of them appearing once. The sequencing sample was made of CD8+ T cells sorted from blood. Receptors were obtained from an adult with rheumatoid arthritis.

The chain links TRBV6-5 to TRBJ1-2; D is unresolved. The length of the CDR3 is 14 residues. The ends were cut back, 2 bases at V and 1 base at J, with 8 bases in the middle. CDR1 and CDR2 from the germline V gene are MNHEY and SVGAGI. The CDR3, as DNA: TGTGCCAGCAGTTACAAACGTGATAACTATGGCTACACCTTC. It specifies CASSYKRDNYGYTF.

The CDR3 spells CASSYGAGNTEAFF. In nucleotides, the CDR3 is TGTGCCAGCAGTTACGGGGCGGGGAACACTGAAGCTTTCTTT. V usage is TRBV6-5 and J usage is TRBJ1-1; weak D call: TRBD1 (5 bases). There are 14 residues in the CDR3. Looked up from germline, CDR1 is MNHEY and CDR2 is SVGAGI. V was shortened by 2 bases and J by 1 base, with 8 bases between the two germline ends.

CDR3 residues: CASSEGADTDTQYF. DNA of the CDR3: TGTGCCAGCAGTGAAGGGGCTGACACAGATACGCAGTATTTT. The chain joins TRBV25-1 to TRBJ2-3; a weak D match, TRBD1 (5 bases). The CDR3 loop spans 14 amino acids. Between the trimmed V and J ends, which lost 2 bases and 2 bases, there was a span of 8 bases. Germline assignment: CDR1 MGHDK and CDR2 SYGVNS.

The chain combines TRBV27 with TRBJ1-5; the D gene is possibly TRBD1 (6 bases). CDR1 is MNHEY and CDR2 is SMNVEV in the germline V gene (reference sequence). The CDR3 has 14 residues. V was shortened by 5 bases and J by 0 bases, with 8 bases between the two germline ends. Here the CDR3 reads CASSPTGSNQPQHF. In DNA, the CDR3 is TGTGCCAGCAGTCCGACAGGTAGCAATCAGCCCCAGCATTTT.

V usage is TRBV28 and J usage is TRBJ1-1; D might be TRBD1 (5 bases). The germline V and J ends were trimmed by 2 bases and 4 bases, with 8 bases remaining between them. The CDR3 is 13 amino acids. The germline V gene encodes CDR1 MDHEN and CDR2 SYDVKM. The CDR3 DNA follows: TGTGCCAGCAGTTTAACGGGGACCACTGAAGCTTTCTTT. Protein: CASSLTGTTEAFF.

This clone was counted a single time. The chain employs TRBV4-1 and TRBJ1-1; 7 positions match TRBD1. V lost 4 bases and J lost 1; bases outside the gene matches: 12. The CDR3 spans 17 residues. Germline V gene lookup returns CDR1 MGHRA and CDR2 YSYEKL. The CDR3 loop is CASSPRGGGVRNTEAFF. The CDR3 DNA sequence: TGCGCCAGCAGCCCCCGGGGAGGGGGCGTAAGGAACACTGAAGCTTTCTTT.

The rearrangement uses TRBV27 and TRBJ2-1; D might be TRBD1 or TRBD2, each matching 5 bases. Germline CDR1 MNHEY, CDR2 SMNVEV (reference sequence). The V and J ends lost 8 bases and 4 bases respectively, with 15 bases between them. This CDR3 comprises 14 residues. CDR3 in amino acids: CASGSGTVYNEQFF. The CDR3 DNA sequence: TGTGCCAGCGGTTCCGGGACGGTGTACAATGAGCAGTTCTTC.

This clone has a handful of counts. The chain employs TRBV12-2 and TRBJ1-2; TRBD1 reflects the table's D call only, with no check against the DNA. TRBV12-2 is termed a pseudogene. This CDR3 region has 13 residues. CDR3 nucleotides: TGTGCAAGTCGCTGGGACAGGGACTATGGCTACACCTTC. Protein product: CASRWDRDYGYTF.

This clone was seen a single time. The rearrangement uses TRBV28 and TRBJ1-1; TRBD1 agrees at 7 bases. J was trimmed by 2 bases and V by 5 bases; bases with no gene match: 8. The CDR3 is 15 amino acids. CDR1 is MDHEN and CDR2 is SYDVKM in the germline V gene. CDR3 bases: TGTGCCAGCAGTCCGGAGGGACAGCCCAACACTGAAGCTTTCTTT. Translation: CASSPEGQPNTEAFF.

V gene TRBV29-1 combines with J gene TRBJ1-1, with D hard to call. The CDR3 sequence is 12 residues long. Germline V gene data show CDR1 as SQVTM and CDR2 as ANQGSEA. Trimming stripped 3 bases from V and 1 base from J, with 6 bases between. The CDR3 bases are TGCAGCGTTGAGAAAGGGAACACTGAAGCTTTCTTT. This translates into CSVEKGNTEAFF.

V and J are TRBV27 and TRBJ2-7; TRBD2 matches 10 bases. The CDR3 loop spans 14 amino acids. The V gene's germline CDR1 is MNHEY and CDR2 SMNVEV (reference sequence). V lost 2 bases and J lost 6; bases outside the gene matches: 4. CDR3 sequence: CASSLLAGESEQYF. The CDR3, as DNA: TGTGCCAGCAGTTTACTAGCGGGGGAAAGCGAGCAGTACTTC.

The chain carries TRBV7-9 and TRBJ2-5; possibly TRBD2 for D (6 bases). The DNA end is more similar to TRBJ2-7, so the J call may be wrong. The CDR3 totals 15 residues. Per germline, CDR1 SEHNR and CDR2 FQNEAQ (reference sequence). The CDR3 bases are TGTGCCAGCAGCTCATCACCGGGGGTCCCCTACGAGCAGTACTTC. Amino acid sequence: CASSSSPGVPYEQYF.

This chain links TRBV6-4 with TRBJ1-6, with no clear D. V was clipped by 0 bases and J by 0 bases, with 15 bases between them. CDR1 is MRHNA, CDR2 SNTAGT, per germline. CDR3 length: 19 residues. CDR3 in amino acids: CASSDSARRRSSYNSPLHF. The CDR3 nucleotides read TGTGCCAGCAGTGACTCCGCCAGGCGAAGGAGCTCCTATAATTCACCCCTCCACTTT.

This chain links TRBV19 with TRBJ2-5, with TRBD1 matching 8 bases. The junction had 7 bases not matched to a gene; V was cut back by 3 bases and J by 1 base. Germline V lookup: CDR1 LNHDA, CDR2 SQIVND (reference sequence). The CDR3 runs 16 residues. CDR3 loop: CASSIAGGLRQETQYF. The CDR3 region has the DNA TGTGCCAGTAGTATCGCAGGGGGCCTTCGCCAAGAGACCCAGTACTTC.

The rearrangement joins TRBV7-6 to TRBJ1-1, with D possibly matching TRBD1 (5 bases). V was cut by 1 base and J by 5 bases, with 14 bases left in between. Germline V lookup: CDR1 SGHVS, CDR2 FNYEAQ. There are 15 residues in the CDR3. This CDR3 is CASSLGTSTATEAFF. CDR3 nucleotide sequence: TGTGCCAGCAGCTTAGGGACCTCGACAGCGACTGAAGCTTTCTTT. The full variable domain, rest sourced from reference TRBV7-6 and TRBJ1-1, is GAGVSQSPRYKVTKRGQDVALRCDPISGHVSLYWYRQALGQGPEFLTYFNYEAQQDKSGLPNDRFSAERPEGSISTLTIQRTEQRDSAMYRCASSLGTSTATEAFFGQGTRLTVV.

This clone has just one count. The chain recombines TRBV27 with TRBJ1-2; D unclear. This CDR3 region has 15 residues. Trimming removed 0 bases from V and 4 bases from J, with 12 bases in between. The germline V gene has CDR1 MNHEY and CDR2 SMNVEV (reference sequence). CDR3 in amino acids: CASSLSSSGVYGYTF. DNA for the CDR3: TGTGCCAGCAGTTTATCGAGCAGTGGCGTCTATGGCTACACCTTC.

The rearrangement joins TRBV25-1 to TRBJ1-2; D remains unclear. CDR1 and CDR2 (germline): MGHDK, SYGVNS. V was pared by 3 bases and J by 10 bases, with 15 bases between. The CDR3 extends over 13 amino acids. The CDR3 bases are TGTGCCAGCAGTGACCGGACGGAGGACGACTACACCTTC. Translating it yields CASSDRTEDDYTF.

The rearrangement joins TRBV19 to TRBJ1-2, with 8 nucleotides matching TRBD1. CDR3 size: 14 residues. V trimming: 5 bases; J trimming: 6 bases; junction bases outside the gene matches: 8. Germline CDR1 LNHDA, CDR2 SQIVND (reference sequence). CDR3 sequence reads: CASSPRTGSHGYTF. CDR3 sequence (DNA): TGTGCCAGTAGTCCGCGGACAGGGAGCCATGGCTACACCTTC.

Only one count was recorded for this clone. V gene TRBV5-6 combines with J gene TRBJ1-1; D may be TRBD1 (5 bases). This CDR3 comprises 14 residues. Germline CDR1 is SGHDT and CDR2 is YYEEEE. Trimming shortened V by 7 bases and J by 1 base, and 14 bases separated the two germline ends. CDR3 sequence (DNA): TGTGCCAGCGCGCTTGAGGGACCGAACACTGAAGCTTTCTTT. It specifies CASALEGPNTEAFF.

The chain employs TRBV5-6 and TRBJ2-1; TRBD2 agrees at 8 bases. This CDR3 is built from 16 residues. Looked up from germline, CDR1 is SGHDT and CDR2 is YYEEEE. J lost 6 bases, V lost 4 bases, and 12 bases had no gene match. The CDR3: CASSDLTSDLGNEQFF. The CDR3 DNA follows: TGTGCCAGCAGCGACTTGACTAGCGATTTGGGCAATGAGCAGTTCTTC.

The gene calls are TRBV28 and TRBJ2-5; the D call may be TRBD1 or TRBD2 (5 bases each). CDR1 is MDHEN and CDR2 is SYDVKM in the germline V gene. V lost 3 bases, J lost 5 bases, and 10 bases lay in between. This CDR3 spans 13 amino acids. CDR3 bases: TGTGCCAGCAGTTTGAGGGGTGGCGAGACCCAGTACTTC. Its protein is CASSLRGGETQYF.

This clone was counted once. This chain joins TRBV5-3 and TRBJ2-1, with 11 bases that match TRBD2. TRBV5-3 is classed as an ORF, of uncertain function. The ends lost 7 bases at V and 0 bases at J; junction bases unmatched: 12. This CDR3 has 18 residues. The CDR3 protein is CARGTLAGVPSSYNEQFF. CDR3 coding DNA: TGTGCCAGAGGGACACTAGCGGGGGTCCCGAGCTCCTACAATGAGCAGTTCTTC.

V is TRBV10-3 and J is TRBJ2-5; unclear D gene. CDR3 length: 14 residues. Germline values: CDR1 ENHRY, CDR2 SYGVKD. Between the trimmed V and J ends, which lost 4 bases and 3 bases, there was a span of 12 bases. In DNA, the CDR3 is TGTGCCATCAGTGGCTTGAACAGAAAAGAGACCCAGTACTTC. Translating gives CAISGLNRKETQYF.

The chain has TRBV10-2 and TRBJ2-2; D remains ambiguous. Per the germline V gene, CDR1 is WSHSY and CDR2 is SAAADI. V dropped 8 bases and J dropped 6 bases, with 13 bases sitting between them. The CDR3 extends over 13 amino acids. The CDR3 region has the DNA TGCGCCAGCGCATCCTCGAGGCCCGGGGAGCTGTTTTTT. Protein: CASASSRPGELFF.

V is TRBV7-9 and J is TRBJ1-5, with TRBD1 matching over 8 bases. The CDR3 is made up of 16 amino acids. The germline V gene encodes CDR1 SEHNR and CDR2 FQNEAQ (reference sequence). Trimming at V came to 5 bases and at J to 5 bases, leaving 11 bases not matched to a gene. The chain's CDR3 is CASSLLGQGADQPQHF. The CDR3 DNA is TGTGCCAGCAGCCTTCTTGGACAGGGCGCAGATCAGCCCCAGCATTTT.

The chain uses TRBV5-5 and TRBJ1-1, with TRBD1 identical over 7 bases. This CDR3 is 14 amino acids long. The junction had 6 bases not matched to a gene; V was cut back by 0 bases and J by 7 bases. Germline V gene sequence: CDR1 SGHKS, CDR2 YYEKEE (reference sequence). The CDR3 spells CASSLEQGSGEAFF. The CDR3, as DNA: TGTGCCAGCAGCTTGGAACAGGGGTCGGGTGAAGCTTTCTTT. The complete variable domain, with remaining parts taken from reference TRBV5-5 and TRBJ1-1, reads DAGVTQSPTHLIKTRGQQVTLRCSPISGHKSVSWYQQVLGQGPQFIFQYYEKEERGRGNFPDRFSARQFPNYSSELNVNALLLGDSALYLCASSLEQGSGEAFFGQGTRLTVV.

The CDR3 protein is CARDNDKRGVSTDTQYF. The CDR3 bases are TGTGCCCGCGACAACGATAAGCGCGGGGTGAGCACAGATACGCAGTATTTT. The chain carries TRBV2 and TRBJ2-3; D is possibly TRBD2 (6 bases). This CDR3 has 17 amino acids. The germline V gene encodes CDR1 SNHLY and CDR2 FYNNEI. Trimming cost V 11 bases and J 0 bases, with 24 bases left between them.

The chain combines TRBV2 with TRBJ2-7, with 9 bases matching TRBD1. J gave up 3 bases and V 6 bases, and 9 bases lay outside the gene matches. This CDR3 spans 15 amino acids. Germline V lookup: CDR1 SNHLY, CDR2 FYNNEI. CDR3 sequence: CASRERTGVLYEQYF. As DNA, the CDR3 is TGTGCCAGCAGGGAACGGACAGGGGTCCTCTACGAGCAGTACTTC.